The sample holds a few counts of the clone carrying this T cell receptor beta chain. These data belong to a study of blood T cell repertoires in COVID-19. Across the study: Researchers got acute and convalescent COVID-19 samples from the United States, Italy and Spain. PBMCs, B-cell-depleted T cells, or T cells provided the cDNA or gDNA that made up the material.

The CDR3 is made up of 12 amino acids. Germline CDR1 LGHNT, CDR2 FRNRAP. Trimming removed 4 bases from V and 3 bases from J, with 5 bases in between. In the original workflow: Researchers report that nucleated cell counts were estimated from reference gene primer amplification. Profiling relied on immunoSEQ multiplex PCR, and the TCRdb table lists in-frame clones only, not all of them. The V and J calls and clone size come from that table; D and trimming were worked out from the DNA. The data contain some 240,000 clones, around 81% of them singletons. This sequence originates from a woman in her 70s with acute or convalescent COVID-19. Sequences were obtained from peripheral blood. This rearrangement joins TRBV12-5 to TRBJ2-3; D is uncertain. CDR3 in DNA: TGTGCTAGTGGTTCGGGTACAGATACGCAGTATTTT. This encodes CASGSGTDTQYF.